Detailed here is one TCR beta chain. This entry comes from a study of identical twins. The CDR3 is made up of 14 amino acids. Germline V gene lookup returns CDR1 SQVTM and CDR2 ANQGSEA. The V gene end was trimmed by 6 bases and the J gene end by 6 bases; junction bases not matched to a gene: 11. MiXCR, applied by TCRdb to the 5' RACE reads, yields one record per CDR3 protein. The table records about 520,000 distinct CDR3 sequences, less than 25% of them present only once. The same data also contributed to another study, on T cells expressing NK-cell markers.

Sequencing was performed on CD4+ T cells sorted from blood. The receptor was derived from a woman younger than 35 in good health. V is TRBV29-1 and J is TRBJ2-1; TRBD2 aligns across 7 bases. The CDR3 coding sequence is TGCAGCGTCGGGGTAGTGGGAGGGCCCAATGAGCAGTTCTTC. Translation: CSVGVVGGPNEQFF.